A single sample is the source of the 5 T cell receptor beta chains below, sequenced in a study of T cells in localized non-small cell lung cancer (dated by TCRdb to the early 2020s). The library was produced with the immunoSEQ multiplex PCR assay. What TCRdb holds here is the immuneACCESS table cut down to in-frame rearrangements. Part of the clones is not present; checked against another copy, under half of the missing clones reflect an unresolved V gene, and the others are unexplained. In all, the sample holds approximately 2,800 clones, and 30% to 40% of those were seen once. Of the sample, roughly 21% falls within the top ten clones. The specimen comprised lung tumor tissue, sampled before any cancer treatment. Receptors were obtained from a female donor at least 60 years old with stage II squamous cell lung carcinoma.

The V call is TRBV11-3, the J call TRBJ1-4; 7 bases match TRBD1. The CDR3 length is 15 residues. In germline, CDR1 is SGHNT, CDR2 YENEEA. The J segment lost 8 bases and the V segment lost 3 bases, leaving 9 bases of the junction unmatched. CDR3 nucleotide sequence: TGTGCCAGCAGCTTCCGACAGGGATTAGGGGAAAAACTGTTTTTT. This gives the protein CASSFRQGLGEKLFF.

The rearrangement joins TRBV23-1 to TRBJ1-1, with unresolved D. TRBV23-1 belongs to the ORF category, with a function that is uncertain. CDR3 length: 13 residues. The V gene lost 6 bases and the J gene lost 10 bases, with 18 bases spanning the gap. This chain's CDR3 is CASSLGMGKGAFF. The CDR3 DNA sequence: TGCGCCAGCAGCCTAGGGATGGGGAAGGGAGCTTTCTTT.

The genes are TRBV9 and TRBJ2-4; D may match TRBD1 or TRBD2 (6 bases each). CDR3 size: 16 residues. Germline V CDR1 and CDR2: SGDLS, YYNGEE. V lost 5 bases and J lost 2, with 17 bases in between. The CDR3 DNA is TGTGCCAGCAGTGAACGGGGGCATGAGTCCAAAAACATTCAGTACTTC. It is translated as CASSERGHESKNIQYF.

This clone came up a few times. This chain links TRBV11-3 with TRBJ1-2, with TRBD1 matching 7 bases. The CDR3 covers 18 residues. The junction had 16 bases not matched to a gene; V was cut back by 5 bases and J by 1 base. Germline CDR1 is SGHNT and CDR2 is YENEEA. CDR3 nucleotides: TGTGCCAGCAGCCCGCCCCCCGTGGGACAGAATTTTAACTATGGCTACACCTTC. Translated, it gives CASSPPPVGQNFNYGYTF.

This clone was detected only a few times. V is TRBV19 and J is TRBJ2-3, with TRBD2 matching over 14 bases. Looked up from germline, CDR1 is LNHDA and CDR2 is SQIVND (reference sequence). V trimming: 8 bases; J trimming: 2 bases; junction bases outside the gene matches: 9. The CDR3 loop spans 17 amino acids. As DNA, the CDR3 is TGTGCCAGTGGGGGGACTAGCGGGGGCCCAATCACAGATACGCAGTATTTT. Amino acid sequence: CASGGTSGGPITDTQYF.